These 21 T cell receptor beta chains were all obtained from the same sample, sequenced in a study of kidney transplant recipient with SARS-CoV-2 infection (dated by TCRdb to the early 2020s). The sequencer listed for this sample is Illumina MiSeq. TCRdb reprocessed the public reads (quality trimming at Q25 with fastp, clone calling with MiXCR) and kept in-frame beta chains. Identical CDR3 protein sequences are pooled into one entry, listed with their most common genes and DNA. The sample table lists about 240,000 distinct CDR3 sequences, 29% of them with a count of one. The leading ten clones occupy roughly 7.3% of the sample. Interpreted using the paper, the time point label stands for: pre-pandemic baseline sample and day 111 after first positive SARS-CoV-2 test. The starting material was a blood sample, obtained at baseline and on approximately day 120 from a kidney transplant recipient. These receptors were obtained from a male patient younger than 45 who had COVID-19 and was a kidney transplant recipient. After a transplant, some T cells may have been passed on by the graft donor.

This clonotype showed up many times. This sequence joins TRBV7-2 and TRBJ2-7; no definite D call. Germline V CDR1 and CDR2: SGHTA, FQGNSA. CDR3 length equals 14 residues. Trimming removed 1 base from V and 2 bases from J, with 9 bases in between. The CDR3 protein is CASSLELVPYEQYF. The CDR3 bases are TGTGCCAGCAGCTTAGAGCTAGTGCCCTACGAGCAGTACTTC.

Ten or more counts support this clonotype. The genes are TRBV2 and TRBJ1-1, with D possibly matching TRBD1 (6 bases). The CDR3 loop spans 14 amino acids. Germline lookup yields CDR1 SNHLY and CDR2 FYNNEI. V gave up 2 bases and J gave up 4 bases, with 11 bases separating them. The DNA of the CDR3 is TGTGCCAGCAGTGAAACAAGGGGGGGCACTGAAGCTTTCTTT. Protein: CASSETRGGTEAFF. The full variable domain, rest sourced from reference TRBV2 and TRBJ1-1, is EPEVTQTPSHQVTQMGQEVILRCVPISNHLYFYWYRQILGQKVEFLVSFYNNEISEKSEIFDDQFSVERPDGSNFTLKIRSTKLEDSAMYFCASSETRGGTEAFFGQGTRLTVV.

This clonotype was detected many times. The genes are TRBV5-1 and TRBJ1-3, with D perhaps TRBD1 (5 bases). V lost 3 bases and J lost 0, with 10 bases in between. Germline V lookup: CDR1 SGHRS, CDR2 YFSETQ. This CDR3 contains 15 residues. CDR3 nucleotides: TGCGCCAGCAGCTCCGACAGTACCTCTGGAAACACCATATATTTT. It specifies CASSSDSTSGNTIYF.

This clonotype occurred many times. The J gene is TRBJ1-2, the V gene TRBV5-3, with no clear D. TRBV5-3 is reported as an ORF; its role is uncertain. This CDR3 contains 16 residues. V was shortened by 7 bases and J by 4 bases, with 23 bases between the two germline ends. The CDR3 loop reads CARSYKVVRKTYGYTF. CDR3 DNA: TGTGCCAGATCGTATAAAGTGGTGAGAAAGACCTATGGCTACACCTTC.

In this sample, this clonotype turned up many times. V and J are TRBV11-1 and TRBJ1-2, with D hard to call. The CDR3 totals 17 residues. Germline CDR1 SGHAT, CDR2 FQDESV (reference sequence). V lost 3 bases, J lost 4 bases, and 21 bases lay in between. CDR3 sequence (DNA): TGTGCCAGCAGCTTGGGGTGTAAGGCTGGAAAGACCTATGGCTACACCTTC. Its protein is CASSLGCKAGKTYGYTF.

This clonotype showed up many times. V usage is TRBV27 and J usage is TRBJ2-7; 10 bases match TRBD2. J was trimmed by 3 bases and V by 2 bases; bases with no gene match: 4. The germline V gene encodes CDR1 MNHEY and CDR2 SMNVEV (reference sequence). The CDR3 length is 15 residues. CDR3 DNA: TGTGCCAGCAGTTTAAGGCTAGCGGGAGTCTACGAGCAGTACTTC. Its protein is CASSLRLAGVYEQYF.

This clonotype was seen repeatedly, ten times or more. The CDR3 loop is CASSLARTGGVGNQPQHF. CDR3 DNA sequence: TGTGCCAGCAGCTTAGCGAGGACAGGGGGCGTTGGCAATCAGCCCCAGCATTTT. The genes are TRBV7-8 and TRBJ1-5; 11 bases map to TRBD1. The CDR3 runs to 18 residues. Per the germline V gene, CDR1 is SGHVS and CDR2 is FQNEAQ. V shed 0 bases, J shed 2 bases, and the junction held 6 bases outside the gene matches.

In regard to this clonotype: This may be a read error: a much more frequent sequence differs by one nucleotide. The chain recombines TRBV12-3 or TRBV12-4 with TRBJ2-3, with no clear D. The CDR3 has 14 amino acids. CDR3 sequence (DNA): TGTACCAGCAGTTTTACGACTGGCACAGATACGCAGTATTTT. The encoded protein is CTSSFTTGTDTQYF.

This clonotype was observed at least ten times. The chain links TRBV18 to TRBJ1-4; 7 nucleotides align to TRBD1. Germline V lookup: CDR1 KGHSH, CDR2 LQKENI. The V and J ends lost 6 bases and 8 bases, in that order; junction bases with no gene match: 15. The CDR3 totals 16 residues. The CDR3 reads CASSQSSGTAREKLFF. The CDR3 region has the DNA TGTGCCAGCTCCCAATCTTCCGGGACAGCCAGGGAAAAACTGTTTTTT.

The chain joins TRBV5-8 to TRBJ2-5, with D tentatively TRBD2 (6 bases). From germline, CDR1 is SGHTS and CDR2 YDEGEE. V lost 2 bases, J lost 10 bases, and 18 bases lay in between. The CDR3 is made up of 14 amino acids. CDR3 nucleotide sequence: TGTGCCAGCAGCTTATTCCAGCGTCCGGGGGTCCAGTACTTC. Its translation is CASSLFQRPGVQYF.

This clonotype was observed many times. This sequence joins TRBV30 and TRBJ1-1; D is unresolved. Germline V gives CDR1 GTSNPN, CDR2 SVGIG (reference sequence). The V end was cut by 5 bases, the J end by 4 bases, with 20 bases between. This CDR3 comprises 15 residues. Here the CDR3 reads CAWEQSREGFTEAFF. The CDR3 DNA reads TGTGCCTGGGAACAATCCAGAGAGGGATTCACTGAAGCTTTCTTT.

At least ten counts were recorded for this clonotype. This rearrangement joins TRBV5-1 to TRBJ1-4; 7 nucleotides line up with TRBD1. J lost 8 bases, V lost 4 bases, and 17 bases had no gene match. The CDR3 totals 17 residues. Germline CDR1 SGHRS, CDR2 YFSETQ. The chain's CDR3 is CASSTGQRGTLIEKLFF. CDR3 bases: TGCGCCAGCAGCACGGGACAGAGGGGAACCCTTATAGAAAAACTGTTTTTT. Full variable domain (remainder filled in from reference TRBV5-1 and TRBJ1-4): KAGVTQTPRYLIKTRGQQVTLSCSPISGHRSVSWYQQTPGQGLQFLFEYFSETQRNKGNFPGRFSGRQFSNSRSEMNVSTLELGDSALYLCASSTGQRGTLIEKLFFGSGTQLSVL.

Remarks on this clonotype: Being one base from a much bigger clone, this may be a read error. This chain connects TRBV7-8 to TRBJ1-1, with a tentative D call TRBD1 (6 bases). V lost 3 bases and J lost 4, with 24 bases in between. In germline, CDR1 is SGHVS, CDR2 FQNEAQ. This CDR3 is 18 amino acids long. CDR3 protein: CASSFLGRGGSRVTEAFF. The CDR3 nucleotides are TGTGCCAGCAGCTTTTTAGGCAGGGGTGGTTCGAGAGTCACTGAAGCTTTCTTT.

This chain joins TRBV19 and TRBJ2-3; D may be TRBD2 (6 bases). V shed 4 bases and J shed 2 bases, with 19 bases lying between them. Per germline, CDR1 LNHDA and CDR2 SQIVND (reference sequence). This CDR3 is 17 amino acids long. The CDR3 DNA reads as TGTGCCAGTAGTAACCCTTGGAGCGGAGGGGTCACAGATACGCAGTATTTT. Translation gives CASSNPWSGGVTDTQYF.

This clonotype showed up many times. This rearrangement joins TRBV6-5 to TRBJ2-2; no clear D gene. Germline values: CDR1 MNHEY, CDR2 SVGAGI. This CDR3 spans 17 amino acids. V was cut by 5 bases and J by 1 base, with 17 bases left in between. CDR3 amino acids: CASSADPFPLNTGELFF. In DNA form, the CDR3 reads TGTGCCAGCAGTGCCGACCCGTTCCCTCTGAACACCGGGGAGCTGTTTTTT.

About this clonotype: A much larger clone differs by one base, so this may be a read error. The genes are TRBV2 and TRBJ1-2, with 9 bases identical to TRBD1. Germline V gene data show CDR1 as SNHLY and CDR2 as FYNNEI. CDR3 length equals 13 residues. CDR3: CAGRRTGDYGYTF. CDR3 sequence (DNA): TGTGCCGGCAGGCGGACAGGGGACTATGGCTACACCTTC.

Ten or more counts support this clonotype. This rearrangement joins TRBV9 to TRBJ1-2; a possible D gene is TRBD1 (5 bases). Germline assignment: CDR1 SGDLS and CDR2 YYNGEE. The CDR3 covers 13 residues. Trimming pared 3 bases from V and 8 bases from J, leaving 14 bases between. CDR3 DNA sequence: TGTGCCAGCAGCGCAAGGGGAAGTTTCGGCTACACCTTC. This sequence encodes CASSARGSFGYTF.

About this clonotype itself: This may be a read error: a much more frequent sequence differs by one nucleotide. This CDR3 is CASSSRGGNQPQHF. DNA of the CDR3: TGTGCCAGCTCTTCCAGGGGGGGCAATCAGCCCCAGCATTTT. This sequence joins TRBV18 and TRBJ1-5, with 7 nucleotides matching TRBD1. The V gene's germline CDR1 is KGHSH and CDR2 LQKENI. With 6 bases clipped from V and 2 bases from J, the junction kept 4 bases outside the gene matches. The CDR3 is 14 residues long. Combining the CDR3 with reference TRBV18 and TRBJ1-5 gives the whole variable domain NAGVMQNPRHLVRRRGQEARLRCSPMKGHSHVYWYRQLPEEGLKFMVYLQKENIIDESGMPKERFSAEFPKEGPSILRIQQVVRGDSAAYFCASSSRGGNQPQHFGDGTRLSIL.

The sample holds many counts of this clonotype. J is TRBJ1-3 and V is TRBV12-3 or TRBV12-4; D unclear. The CDR3 is 13 residues long. The germline V and J ends were trimmed by 3 bases and 4 bases, with 7 bases remaining between them. The chain's CDR3 is CASSFSRGNTIYF. The CDR3 region has the DNA TGTGCCAGCAGTTTTAGTCGGGGAAACACCATATATTTT.

The sample holds many counts of this clonotype. The chain has TRBV6-5 and TRBJ2-2; 7 bases are shared with TRBD2. The CDR3 contains 17 residues. V lost 5 bases and J lost 2; bases outside the gene matches: 11. Germline values: CDR1 MNHEY, CDR2 SVGAGI. In DNA form, the CDR3 reads TGTGCCAGCAGTGCCGGGATTAGCGGGTCCAACACCGGGGAGCTGTTTTTT. Residues: CASSAGISGSNTGELFF.

Regarding this clonotype: A much larger clone differs from this one at a single base, so this may be a read error. This chain links TRBV29-1 with TRBJ2-7; 12 positions agree with TRBD2. The germline gives CDR1 SQVTM, CDR2 ANQGSEA. V lost 6 bases and J lost 6; bases outside the gene matches: 6. The CDR3 runs 13 residues. This chain's CDR3 is CSVGLAGGPEQYF. The DNA of the CDR3 is TGCAGCGTCGGCCTAGCGGGAGGGCCCGAGCAGTACTTC.